These T cell receptor beta chains were read from a single sample in a study of vaccination and CD4 T cells after COVID-19. These receptors' targets are unknown. Each CDR3 protein is one row after TCRdb ran MiXCR on the PCR reads. The sample lists around 2,500 distinct CDR3 sequences; roughly 22% were seen once. The sequencing sample was made of CD4+ T cells from blood, cultured in vitro. The receptors shown here come from a human donor in good health. Both conserved end residues are part of each CDR3. A D gene is named only where the DNA matches it firmly. Clone size is shown for a subset of rows, as once, few, many or a class of expanded clone.

CDR3aa	CDR3nt	abundance	j_gene	v_gene	d_gene
CASSLGGPYEQYF	TGTGCCAGCAGCTTAGGGGGACCCTACGAGCAGTACTTC	.	TRBJ2-7	TRBV7-8	.
CASSLKGPGTSNYEQYF	TGTGCCAGCAGTTTAAAGGGCCCGGGGACTAGTAACTACGAGCAGTACTTC	.	TRBJ2-7	TRBV28	TRBD2
CASSYGGRVDIQYF	TGTGCCAGCAGTTACGGGGGGAGGGTGGACATTCAGTACTTC	.	TRBJ2-4	TRBV6-2/TRBV6-3	TRBD2
CASSLAGGLVIEQFF	TGTGCCAGCAGCTTAGCAGGAGGACTAGTAATTGAGCAGTTCTTC	few	TRBJ2-1	TRBV7-9	TRBD2
CASNPGASGRGDEQYF	TGTGCCAGTAACCCCGGGGCTAGCGGGAGAGGCGACGAGCAGTACTTC	.	TRBJ2-7	TRBV19	TRBD2
CASSYSVGYGYTF	TGTGCCAGCAGTTACTCGGTCGGCTATGGCTACACCTTC	few	TRBJ1-2	TRBV6-5	.
CASSPGTSFNQPQHF	TGTGCCAGTAGTCCTGGGACAAGCTTCAATCAGCCCCAGCATTTT	few	TRBJ1-5	TRBV19	.
CASSRTRPFEKLFF	TGTGCCAGCAGCAGGACGCGGCCTTTTGAAAAACTGTTTTTT	few	TRBJ1-4	TRBV6-1	.
CASSEGAGHGYTF	TGCGCCAGTTCGGAGGGGGCAGGGCATGGCTACACCTTC	few	TRBJ1-2	TRBV5-1	TRBD1
CASSIGLAGGASSYEQYF	TGTGCCAGCAGCATAGGACTAGCGGGGGGGGCGAGCTCCTACGAGCAGTACTTC	.	TRBJ2-7	TRBV11-2	TRBD2
CASSPTGRDSPLHF	TGTGCCAGCTCACCGACAGGGAGGGATTCACCCCTCCACTTT	.	TRBJ1-6	TRBV18	TRBD1
CSARDRSHSGNTIYF	TGCAGTGCTAGAGATCGTTCTCACTCTGGAAACACCATATATTTT	.	TRBJ1-3	TRBV20-1	.
CASRAGLGGYQPQHF	TGCGCCAGCAGGGCGGGTTTGGGAGGATATCAGCCCCAGCATTTT	.	TRBJ1-5	TRBV5-1	.
CSAQSGGAETQYF	TGCAGTGCTCAGAGTGGGGGCGCGGAGACCCAGTACTTC	.	TRBJ2-5	TRBV20-1	.
CASSEGLAVSETQYF	TGTGCCAGCAGTGAAGGACTAGCGGTCTCAGAGACCCAGTACTTC	.	TRBJ2-5	TRBV2	TRBD2
CSARSGGTLEQYF	TGCAGTGCTAGGTCCGGGGGGACCCTCGAGCAGTACTTC	few	TRBJ2-7	TRBV20-1	TRBD2
CATSGRGAGPDTQYF	TGTGCCACCAGTGGGCGGGGAGCGGGCCCAGATACGCAGTATTTT	few	TRBJ2-3	TRBV24-1	.
CASQGPRDSPLHF	TGTGCCAGCCAAGGACCGAGAGATTCACCCCTCCACTTT	medium-sized	TRBJ1-6	TRBV19	.
CASRPRDRGPGEQYF	TGTGCCAGCAGGCCCAGGGACAGGGGGCCGGGCGAGCAGTACTTC	.	TRBJ2-7	TRBV6-1	TRBD1
CASSLGWGQPQHF	TGTGCCAGCAGCCTGGGGTGGGGGCAGCCCCAGCATTTT	.	TRBJ1-5	TRBV5-4	.
CAISDIGGQDYGYTF	TGTGCCATCAGCGATATCGGGGGACAGGACTATGGCTACACCTTC	medium-sized	TRBJ1-2	TRBV10-3	TRBD1
CSAKGDRGGGFEKLFF	TGCAGTGCAAAGGGCGACCGAGGAGGGGGGTTTGAAAAACTGTTTTTT	.	TRBJ1-4	TRBV20-1	.
CASSVPYTEAFF	TGTGCCAGCAGCGTACCTTATACTGAAGCTTTCTTT	few	TRBJ1-1	TRBV11-2	.
CAWSEWAGGETQYF	TGTGCCTGGAGTGAATGGGCGGGAGGAGAGACCCAGTACTTC	.	TRBJ2-5	TRBV30	TRBD2
CSARDPSGVGNEQFF	TGCAGTGCTAGAGACCCTAGCGGGGTGGGGAATGAGCAGTTCTTC	.	TRBJ2-1	TRBV20-1	TRBD2
CASQQGNLYGYTF	TGTGCCAGTCAACAGGGAAACCTCTATGGCTACACCTTC	.	TRBJ1-2	TRBV28	.